Below are 26 T cell receptor beta chains sequenced from a single sample in a study of shared clonotypes between healthy human individuals. Profiling relied on immunoSEQ multiplex PCR, and the TCRdb table lists in-frame clones only, not all of them. The sample lists some 1 million clones, 65% to 75% occurring once. The sequenced material came from memory CD4+ T cells sorted from blood. Subset given: CD45RA-negative fraction. The receptor source for this set is a man younger than 35 in good health.

Only a few counts were recorded for this clone. The rearrangement joins TRBV2 to TRBJ1-4; TRBD1 is a possible D gene (6 bases). The CDR3 extends over 14 amino acids. V was clipped by 4 bases and J by 8 bases, with 14 bases between them. Germline V gene sequence: CDR1 SNHLY, CDR2 FYNNEI. In DNA form, the CDR3 reads TGTGCCAGCAGTGGCTCGGGGGCTTGGGAAAAACTGTTTTTT. The encoded protein is CASSGSGAWEKLFF.

This chain connects TRBV2 to TRBJ2-6; 8 bases map to TRBD2. The germline V gene encodes CDR1 SNHLY and CDR2 FYNNEI. This CDR3 region has 18 residues. The J segment lost 0 bases and the V segment lost 6 bases, leaving 10 bases of the junction unmatched. CDR3 nucleotide sequence: TGTGCCAGCAGCAAAGTAGTAGCGGGGTTCTCTGGGGCCAACGTCCTGACTTTC. Amino acids: CASSKVVAGFSGANVLTF.

The chain has TRBV6-1 and TRBJ1-4, with 11 bases that match TRBD1. J lost 9 bases, V lost 6 bases, and 9 bases had no gene match. The CDR3 totals 15 residues. Germline values: CDR1 MNHNS, CDR2 SASEGT. This CDR3 reads CASSNGGQGEKKLFF. CDR3 in DNA: TGTGCCAGCAGCAACGGGGGACAGGGGGAGAAAAAACTGTTTTTT.

As to this clone: The sample has other DNA sequences that encode this CDR3 too. The chain carries TRBV18 and TRBJ1-5; D is unresolved. Germline V gives CDR1 KGHSH, CDR2 LQKENI. The CDR3 spans 14 residues. V was cut by 4 bases and J by 0 bases, with 7 bases left in between. The CDR3 DNA follows: TGTGCCAGCTCACTAGGCAATAGCAATCAGCCCCAGCATTTT. Translated, it gives CASSLGNSNQPQHF.

The J gene is TRBJ1-6, the V gene TRBV6-6; no definite D call. The CDR3 covers 13 residues. V lost 6 bases and J lost 9, with 12 bases in between. Germline values: CDR1 MNHNY, CDR2 SVGAGI (reference sequence). CDR3 DNA: TGTGCCAGCAGGGAGGTTGTGGGTTCACCCCTCCACTTT. Translated, it gives CASREVVGSPLHF.

This clone was observed once. The chain joins TRBV9 to TRBJ1-1; D is unresolved. The germline V and J ends were trimmed by 0 bases and 2 bases, with 14 bases remaining between them. The CDR3 is made up of 16 amino acids. From germline, CDR1 is SGDLS and CDR2 YYNGEE. In nucleotides, the CDR3 is TGTGCCAGCAGCGTAGGTCCTTGGGAAACAAACACTGAAGCTTTCTTT. Its protein is CASSVGPWETNTEAFF.

This clone has only a few counts. The chain couples TRBV21-1 to TRBJ2-5. TRBV21-1 is described as a pseudogene. The CDR3 spans 16 residues. The CDR3 region is CASSKMGDLCQETQYF. The CDR3 DNA reads as TGTGCCAGCAGCAAAATGGGGGATCTTTGCCAAGAGACCCAGTACTTC.

Here the CDR3 reads CAWSDGQRYGYTF. Written as DNA, the CDR3 is TGTGCCTGGAGTGACGGACAGCGCTATGGCTACACCTTC. The chain uses TRBV30 and TRBJ1-2; a possible D gene is TRBD1 (6 bases). V lost 1 base and J lost 4, with 10 bases in between. The V gene's germline CDR1 is GTSNPN and CDR2 SVGIG (reference sequence). CDR3 length: 13 residues.

Details on this clone: This sample includes further DNA sequences coding for the same CDR3. The V gene is TRBV10-3, the J gene TRBJ2-5; possibly TRBD1 or TRBD2 for D (5 bases each). The V end was cut by 3 bases, the J end by 4 bases, with 9 bases between. The length of the CDR3 is 13 residues. CDR1 is ENHRY, CDR2 SYGVKD, per germline. The CDR3 sequence: CAISELGAETQYF. CDR3 nucleotides: TGTGCCATCAGTGAACTAGGGGCAGAGACCCAGTACTTC.

This chain connects TRBV25-1 to TRBJ1-2, with D possibly TRBD1 on 5 matching bases. The V and J ends lost 4 bases and 7 bases respectively, with 7 bases between them. CDR1 is MGHDK and CDR2 is SYGVNS in the germline V gene. The CDR3 has 11 amino acids. Here the CDR3 DNA reads TGTGCCAGCAGTGTGAGGGGTGGCTACACCTTC. Amino acid sequence: CASSVRGGYTF.

The CDR3 region has the DNA TGTGCCAGCAGCCTCGGGGGGGCCACTGAAGCTTTCTTT. This encodes CASSLGGATEAFF. The genes are TRBV11-3 and TRBJ1-1, with a tentative D call TRBD1 (6 bases). With 5 bases removed from V and 4 bases from J, the gap between germline ends came to 11 bases. This CDR3 comprises 13 residues. CDR1 is SGHNT, CDR2 YENEEA, per germline.

CDR3 region: CASSFGIGPEAFF. CDR3 DNA: TGTGCCAGCAGCTTTGGAATTGGTCCTGAAGCTTTCTTT. The chain has TRBV28 and TRBJ1-1; D not certain. V shed 6 bases and J shed 6 bases, with 14 bases lying between them. The CDR3 runs 13 residues. The germline V gene encodes CDR1 MDHEN and CDR2 SYDVKM.

The rearrangement uses TRBV25-1 and TRBJ2-7; TRBD1 agrees at 8 bases. The CDR3 sequence is 16 residues long. Germline V gene data show CDR1 as MGHDK and CDR2 as SYGVNS. The junction had 15 bases not matched to a gene; V was cut back by 5 bases and J by 6 bases. The DNA of the CDR3 is TGTGCCAGCAGTCCCGCGCCGGGACAGGAACCGACCGAGCAGTACTTC. Translated: CASSPAPGQEPTEQYF.

This chain uses TRBV5-5 with TRBJ2-5; TRBD2 is a possible D gene (5 bases). The CDR3 is 17 amino acids. Germline V gene data show CDR1 as SGHKS and CDR2 as YYEKEE (reference sequence). V shed 0 bases and J shed 2 bases, with 17 bases lying between them. The DNA of the CDR3 is TGTGCCAGCAGCTTGGAGTCTTTGGGAGATTTACAAGAGACCCAGTACTTC. Its protein product is CASSLESLGDLQETQYF. The full variable domain, completed using reference TRBV5-5 and TRBJ2-5, is DAGVTQSPTHLIKTRGQQVTLRCSPISGHKSVSWYQQVLGQGPQFIFQYYEKEERGRGNFPDRFSARQFPNYSSELNVNALLLGDSALYLCASSLESLGDLQETQYFGPGTRLLVL.

This clone was found once. V is TRBV5-1 and J is TRBJ1-2, with TRBD1 identical over 7 bases. Germline V gene lookup returns CDR1 SGHRS and CDR2 YFSETQ. After removal of 4 bases from V and 10 bases from J, the junction contained 19 bases not matched to a gene. The CDR3 runs to 16 residues. CDR3 amino acids: CASSPLVPRQGAIYTF. The CDR3 bases are TGCGCCAGCAGCCCCTTGGTCCCCCGACAGGGTGCCATCTACACCTTC.

On this clone: The sample holds other DNA sequences that translate to the same CDR3. CDR3 nucleotides: TGCGCCAGCAGCCAAGAGCTGGGGGAGCTGTTTTTT. It encodes CASSQELGELFF. The J gene is TRBJ2-2, the V gene TRBV4-1; D unclear. V was clipped by 0 bases and J by 8 bases, with 4 bases between them. The CDR3 has 12 residues. CDR1 and CDR2 from the germline V gene are MGHRA and YSYEKL.

Only a few counts were recorded for this clone. This chain links TRBV6-5 with TRBJ1-1; D is unresolved. Deletions cut 4 bases from V and 7 bases from J, with 19 bases between. The germline V gene encodes CDR1 MNHEY and CDR2 SVGAGI. CDR3 length: 15 amino acids. In DNA, the CDR3 is TGTGCCAGCAGTTTCGTTGGGCCGGGTCGAAATGAAGCTTTCTTT. It is translated as CASSFVGPGRNEAFF.

V is TRBV25-1 and J is TRBJ2-4; D perhaps matches TRBD1 (5 bases). CDR1 is MGHDK, CDR2 SYGVNS, per germline. The V gene lost 3 bases and the J gene lost 10 bases, with 16 bases spanning the gap. The CDR3 extends over 14 amino acids. The CDR3, as DNA: TGTGCCAGCAGTGACGTAACCCAGGGCAGAATTCAGTACTTC. Amino acids: CASSDVTQGRIQYF.

This clone was found a few times. V usage is TRBV30 and J usage is TRBJ2-7; no firm D call. Germline V gene lookup returns CDR1 GTSNPN and CDR2 SVGIG (reference sequence). V lost 0 bases to trimming and J lost 7 bases, with 13 bases between them. The CDR3 is 13 amino acids. In DNA form, the CDR3 reads TGTGCCTGGAGTGTAAAGAGGTCATCGGAGCAGTACTTC. Translated, it gives CAWSVKRSSEQYF.

The table lists this clone with a few counts. The V call is TRBV19, the J call TRBJ2-5; D is unresolved. This CDR3 is 14 amino acids long. The germline V gene has CDR1 LNHDA and CDR2 SQIVND (reference sequence). Trimming took off 3 bases at V and 4 bases at J, with 12 bases between the two ends. CDR3 in amino acids: CASSMKRKGETQYF. The CDR3 DNA sequence: TGTGCCAGTAGTATGAAGCGTAAGGGAGAGACCCAGTACTTC. Complete variable domain (other parts from reference TRBV19 and TRBJ2-5): DGGITQSPKYLFRKEGQNVTLSCEQNLNHDAMYWYRQDPGQGLRLIYYSQIVNDFQKGDIAEGYSVSREKKESFPLTVTSAQKNPTAFYLCASSMKRKGETQYFGPGTRLLVL.

The genes are TRBV7-3 and TRBJ2-2; 9 nucleotides match TRBD2. The CDR3 length is 19 residues. Looked up from germline, CDR1 is SGHTA and CDR2 is FQGTGA. J was trimmed by 4 bases and V by 1 base; bases with no gene match: 13. The CDR3: CASSLSSASGVQSTGELFF. The CDR3 bases are TGTGCCAGCAGCTTAAGTTCGGCTAGCGGGGTACAGAGCACCGGGGAGCTGTTTTTT. The whole variable domain, filled in from reference TRBV7-3 and TRBJ2-2, reads GAGVSQTPSNKVTEKGKYVELRCDPISGHTALYWYRQSLGQGPEFLIYFQGTGAADDSGLPNDRFFAVRPEGSVSTLKIQRTERGDSAVYLCASSLSSASGVQSTGELFFGEGSRLTVL.

V is TRBV6-1 and J is TRBJ2-1; 7 nucleotides agree with TRBD2. This CDR3 comprises 15 residues. The V gene's germline CDR1 is MNHNS and CDR2 SASEGT. The V and J ends lost 4 bases and 7 bases, in that order; junction bases with no gene match: 10. The DNA for the CDR3 is TGTGCCAGCAGTGGCTGGCGGGGGTATAGAAATGAGCAGTTCTTC. It codes for CASSGWRGYRNEQFF.

This sequence joins TRBV10-3 and TRBJ1-1; the D is unclear. Trimming stripped 6 bases from V and 0 bases from J, with 8 bases between. This CDR3 has 13 amino acids. Germline V gene sequence: CDR1 ENHRY, CDR2 SYGVKD. The CDR3 DNA reads TGTGCCATCAGGGACGCCTTGAACACTGAAGCTTTCTTT. Amino acid sequence: CAIRDALNTEAFF.

The chain joins TRBV10-3 to TRBJ1-1, with D possibly matching TRBD1 (5 bases). The ends were cut back, 0 bases at V and 3 bases at J, with 5 bases in the middle. The CDR3 length is 13 residues. CDR1 ENHRY and CDR2 SYGVKD come from the germline V gene. The DNA for the CDR3 is TGTGCCATCAGTGAGTCAGGGGACACTGAAGCTTTCTTT. It encodes CAISESGDTEAFF.

Note on this clone: Distinct nucleotide sequences in the sample also encode this CDR3. This rearrangement joins TRBV30 to TRBJ2-3; D is undetermined. Trimming pared 2 bases from V and 1 base from J, leaving 7 bases between. The CDR3 spans 13 residues. Germline V gene lookup returns CDR1 GTSNPN and CDR2 SVGIG (reference sequence). CDR3 loop: CAWSPGGTDTQYF. The CDR3 DNA sequence: TGTGCCTGGAGTCCAGGCGGCACAGATACGCAGTATTTT.

This chain connects TRBV9 to TRBJ2-7, with D perhaps assigned TRBD1 or TRBD2 (6 bases each). Trimming removed 0 bases from V and 5 bases from J, with 15 bases in between. In germline, CDR1 is SGDLS, CDR2 YYNGEE. This CDR3 spans 15 amino acids. The CDR3 protein is CASSVDGGHPDEQYF. DNA for the CDR3: TGTGCCAGCAGCGTAGACGGGGGACATCCGGACGAGCAGTACTTC.